These 32 T cell receptor beta chains were sequenced from one sample in a study of T-cell memory formation after mild COVID-19. TCRdb ran MiXCR on the 5' RACE reads and lists one entry per CDR3 protein. The data contain roughly 250,000 distinct CDR3 sequences, approximately 15% of them seen just once; the ten biggest clones take up approximately 20%. The sample comprised PBMCs or a T cell subset sorted from them (not recorded which). These receptors all come from a man aged 18 to 29 who had mild COVID-19 (a few samples of this study predate the infection). Cell type and time point are not known.

Notes on this clonotype: A junction boundary mismatches the germline segment, possibly from a read error. This chain uses TRBV7-2 with TRBJ2-3, with no clear D. Germline CDR1 and CDR2: SGHTA and FQGNSA. The CDR3 length is 10 residues. The CDR3 region is CASQTATQYF. CDR3 nucleotide sequence: TGTGCCAGCCAAACAGCTACGCAGTATTTT.

This clonotype was recorded many times. The chain is built from TRBV3-1 and TRBJ2-3, with 9 bases fitting TRBD2. The CDR3 consists of 16 residues. Trimming removed 2 bases from V and 2 bases from J; junction bases left unmatched: 5. Germline V gives CDR1 LGHDT, CDR2 YNNKEL (reference sequence). CDR3 loop: CASSQLQRGVTDTQYF. The CDR3 nucleotides read TGTGCCAGCAGCCAATTGCAGCGGGGGGTCACAGATACGCAGTATTTT.

The chain recombines TRBV7-9 with TRBJ2-1; 7 bases are a match to TRBD1. The trim removed 8 bases at V and 4 bases at J, leaving 5 bases unmatched. CDR1 and CDR2 from the germline V gene are SEHNR and FQNEAQ (reference sequence). The CDR3 consists of 13 residues. The CDR3 bases are TGTGCCAGCGAGGGGGCCCCGTACAATGAGCAGTTCTTC. Amino acid sequence: CASEGAPYNEQFF.

This clonotype has just one count. This chain links TRBV9 with TRBJ2-3; 10 positions match TRBD2. In germline, CDR1 is SGDLS, CDR2 YYNGEE. V was clipped by 0 bases and J by 5 bases; unmatched bases: 9. CDR3 length equals 17 residues. The CDR3 is CASSVASGGAVGDTQYF. The CDR3 DNA reads TGTGCCAGCAGCGTAGCCAGCGGGGGGGCTGTTGGAGATACGCAGTATTTT.

The chain combines TRBV4-2 with TRBJ2-1; 10 positions agree with TRBD2. The germline V gene encodes CDR1 LGHNA and CDR2 YNFKEQ. This CDR3 comprises 16 residues. V trimming: 5 bases; J trimming: 6 bases; junction bases outside the gene matches: 10. CDR3 loop: CASSDPSGGSLNEQFF. As DNA, the CDR3 is TGTGCCAGCAGCGATCCTAGCGGGGGATCTCTCAATGAGCAGTTCTTC.

This clonotype appeared a few times. The gene calls are TRBV2 and TRBJ2-3; D is ambiguous. The V and J ends lost 1 base and 9 bases respectively, with 8 bases between them. Germline CDR1 reads SNHLY; CDR2 reads FYNNEI. CDR3 length equals 12 residues. The CDR3 sequence is CASSEEGGTQYF. The CDR3 nucleotides read TGTGCCAGCAGTGAAGAGGGCGGCACGCAGTATTTT.

The rearrangement uses TRBV2 and TRBJ2-1, with unresolved D. Germline CDR1 and CDR2: SNHLY and FYNNEI. This CDR3 has 14 amino acids. The V gene lost 6 bases and the J gene lost 0 bases, with 9 bases spanning the gap. The CDR3 protein is CASRISYSYNEQFF. Written as DNA, the CDR3 is TGTGCCAGCAGAATCTCGTACTCCTACAATGAGCAGTTCTTC.

The CDR3 bases are TGTGCCAGCAGCGTAGCGGTAGCGGGGTTCACAGATACGCAGTATTTT. It codes for CASSVAVAGFTDTQYF. The J gene is TRBJ2-3, the V gene TRBV9; 8 positions agree with TRBD2. The CDR3 loop spans 16 amino acids. V was clipped by 0 bases and J by 2 bases; unmatched bases: 5. From germline, CDR1 is SGDLS and CDR2 YYNGEE.

This clonotype was observed a handful of times. The chain uses TRBV10-2 and TRBJ1-5; no reliable D call. The CDR3 spans 14 residues. With 7 bases removed from V and 0 bases from J, the gap between germline ends came to 10 bases. Germline V gene sequence: CDR1 WSHSY, CDR2 SAAADI. In nucleotides, the CDR3 is TGCGCCAGCAACGTCGGGGTTAGCAATCAGCCCCAGCATTTT. This encodes CASNVGVSNQPQHF.

This clonotype was observed a handful of times. This chain joins TRBV5-1 and TRBJ1-1; maybe TRBD1 (5 bases). Between the trimmed V and J ends, which lost 0 bases and 1 base, there was a span of 7 bases. CDR1 and CDR2 (germline): SGHRS, YFSETQ. The CDR3 extends over 14 amino acids. The CDR3 region is CASSLDGGNTEAFF. The CDR3, as DNA: TGCGCCAGCAGCTTGGATGGGGGGAACACTGAAGCTTTCTTT.

This chain connects TRBV6-2 or TRBV6-3 to TRBJ1-2; possibly TRBD1 for D (5 bases). This CDR3 contains 11 residues. Germline values: CDR1 MNHEY, CDR2 SVGEGT. V lost 6 bases, J lost 11 bases, and 13 bases lay in between. In DNA, the CDR3 is TGTGCCAGCAGCCCCGGGACTTTTTACACCTTC. Translation: CASSPGTFYTF.

This clonotype was seen a handful of times. The chain links TRBV12-3 or TRBV12-4 to TRBJ2-5; the match to TRBD2 covers 10 bases. This CDR3 comprises 13 residues. V was pared by 6 bases and J by 8 bases, with 6 bases of the junction left unmatched. The CDR3: CASRRTSGDTQYF. In DNA form, the CDR3 reads TGTGCCAGCAGGAGGACTAGCGGAGACACCCAGTACTTC.

This clonotype was picked up a small number of times. V is TRBV28 and J is TRBJ2-5; D is perhaps TRBD2 (6 bases). The CDR3 sequence is 12 residues long. Looked up from germline, CDR1 is MDHEN and CDR2 is SYDVKM. V was clipped by 5 bases and J by 7 bases, with 11 bases between them. The CDR3 DNA is TGTGCCAGCAGTAAGGGACTTGGGACCCAGTACTTC. This codes for CASSKGLGTQYF.

The CDR3 is CASSGTRYQPQHF. The CDR3 DNA is TGTGCCAGCAGCGGGACGAGATATCAGCCCCAGCATTTT. The chain carries TRBV7-2 and TRBJ1-5, with D perhaps matching TRBD1 (5 bases). The germline V and J ends were trimmed by 5 bases and 5 bases, with 10 bases remaining between them. CDR3 size: 13 residues. Per the germline V gene, CDR1 is SGHTA and CDR2 is FQGNSA.

This clonotype was detected only a few times. The rearrangement uses TRBV7-2 and TRBJ2-1, with 8 bases identical to TRBD2. CDR3 length: 14 residues. Germline CDR1 and CDR2: SGHTA and FQGNSA. The ends lost 5 bases at V and 12 bases at J; junction bases unmatched: 12. The CDR3 spells CASSRTSSEVRQFF. Here the CDR3 DNA reads TGTGCCAGCAGCCGGACTAGCTCCGAGGTGCGGCAGTTCTTC.

This sequence joins TRBV25-1 and TRBJ2-5; the D is unclear. V was pared by 3 bases and J by 4 bases, with 18 bases between. There are 16 residues in the CDR3. Germline CDR1 MGHDK, CDR2 SYGVNS. The CDR3 nucleotides are TGTGCCAGCAGTGACCCCACGAGGTCAGGTGGAGAGACCCAGTACTTC. It codes for CASSDPTRSGGETQYF.

The chain uses TRBV5-1 and TRBJ2-5; maybe TRBD2 (6 bases). This CDR3 is built from 16 residues. The germline V gene encodes CDR1 SGHRS and CDR2 YFSETQ. Trimming cost V 1 base and J 4 bases, with 17 bases left between them. CDR3 protein: CASSLFLGSGRETQYF. The CDR3 DNA reads TGCGCCAGCAGCTTGTTTCTCGGTAGCGGTAGAGAGACCCAGTACTTC.

V and J are TRBV7-2 and TRBJ1-2; TRBD1 agrees at 7 bases. The CDR3 sequence is 14 residues long. The V gene's germline CDR1 is SGHTA and CDR2 FQGNSA. The junction had 6 bases not matched to a gene; V was cut back by 1 base and J by 7 bases. CDR3 sequence reads: CASSLEGALGGYTF. Here the CDR3 DNA reads TGTGCCAGCAGCTTAGAGGGGGCCCTGGGTGGCTACACCTTC.

This chain joins TRBV12-3 or TRBV12-4 and TRBJ2-1, with D perhaps TRBD2 (5 bases). With 6 bases removed from V and 9 bases from J, the gap between germline ends came to 18 bases. The CDR3 loop spans 14 amino acids. CDR3 region: CASSPKPAGPEQFF. CDR3 nucleotides: TGTGCCAGCAGCCCAAAACCGGCGGGTCCTGAGCAGTTCTTC.

V gene TRBV20-1 combines with J gene TRBJ2-1; D is perhaps TRBD2 (5 bases). CDR1 and CDR2 from the germline V gene are DFQATT and SNEGSKA (reference sequence). The CDR3 has 12 residues. The V end lost 6 bases, the J end lost 3 bases, and 9 bases lay between the germline ends. The CDR3 protein is CSAPAGYNEQFF. The CDR3 nucleotides read TGCAGTGCCCCTGCGGGCTACAATGAGCAGTTCTTC.

The genes are TRBV7-2 and TRBJ1-1; possibly TRBD1 for D (5 bases). The V end was cut by 4 bases, the J end by 6 bases, with 15 bases between. This CDR3 comprises 14 residues. CDR1 and CDR2 (germline): SGHTA, FQGNSA. The CDR3 DNA is TGTGCCAGCAGCTGGGACCCACAGTTCGCTGAAGCTTTCTTT. It codes for CASSWDPQFAEAFF.

This clonotype showed up many times. The rearrangement links TRBV7-2 to TRBJ2-1, with 7 bases fitting TRBD1. There are 14 residues in the CDR3. With V trimmed by 6 bases and J by 9 bases, 11 bases remained unmatched. Germline values: CDR1 SGHTA, CDR2 FQGNSA. The CDR3 reads CASRLARGSSEQFF. CDR3 bases: TGTGCCAGCAGGCTCGCCAGGGGGTCCAGTGAGCAGTTCTTC.

In its sample, this clonotype was seen a few times. This chain connects TRBV7-8 to TRBJ1-5, with no clear D. The CDR3 extends over 14 amino acids. V lost 3 bases to trimming and J lost 5 bases, with 11 bases between them. Germline loops: CDR1 SGHVS, CDR2 FQNEAQ. As DNA, the CDR3 is TGTGCCAGCAGCTTCCAAGACACCGATCAGCCCCAGCATTTT. Encoded protein: CASSFQDTDQPQHF. The entire variable domain, with the rest obtained from reference TRBV7-8 and TRBJ1-5, is as follows: GAGVSQSPRYKVAKRGQDVALRCDPISGHVSLFWYQQALGQGPEFLTYFQNEAQLDKSGLPSDRFFAERPEGSVSTLKIQRTQQEDSAVYLCASSFQDTDQPQHFGDGTRLSIL.

This clonotype was seen many times. The J gene is TRBJ2-3, the V gene TRBV29-1; D unresolved. This CDR3 region has 12 residues. Trimming took 6 bases from V and 4 from J, leaving 11 bases between them. Germline V lookup: CDR1 SQVTM, CDR2 ANQGSEA. CDR3 coding DNA: TGCAGCGTGGTCCCCCCCGCAGATACGCAGTATTTT. The encoded protein is CSVVPPADTQYF.

V usage is TRBV5-1 and J usage is TRBJ2-3, with 7 bases matching TRBD1. Looked up from germline, CDR1 is SGHRS and CDR2 is YFSETQ. J was trimmed by 4 bases and V by 4 bases; bases with no gene match: 6. The CDR3 loop spans 14 amino acids. This CDR3 is CASSEDRPADTQYF. The CDR3 region has the DNA TGCGCCAGCAGCGAGGACAGGCCCGCAGATACGCAGTATTTT.

This clonotype was detected a few times. The chain carries TRBV20-1 and TRBJ1-2; TRBD1 matches at 7 bases. Germline V gene data show CDR1 as DFQATT and CDR2 as SNEGSKA (reference sequence). CDR3 length equals 13 residues. After removal of 0 bases from V and 4 bases from J, the junction contained 2 bases not matched to a gene. The CDR3 sequence: CSARDRTGYGYTF. The CDR3 DNA reads TGCAGTGCTAGAGATAGGACAGGCTATGGCTACACCTTC.

This clonotype was picked up a small number of times. This sequence joins TRBV6-4 and TRBJ2-7; tentatively, D is TRBD2 (7 bases). Germline loops: CDR1 MRHNA, CDR2 SNTAGT. The CDR3 runs to 14 residues. V lost 0 bases and J lost 5, with 11 bases in between. Written as DNA, the CDR3 is TGTGCCAGCAGTGACTCGATCGGGGGGCACGAGCAGTACGTC. It encodes CASSDSIGGHEQYV.

The chain combines TRBV27 with TRBJ1-1; the D gene is possibly TRBD1 (6 bases). The germline gives CDR1 MNHEY, CDR2 SMNVEV (reference sequence). This CDR3 is 14 amino acids long. V was pared by 6 bases and J by 6 bases, with 17 bases between. The CDR3 DNA sequence: TGTGCCAGCAGACAGAGCGGGGGCGGCTCTGAAGCTTTCTTT. Its translation is CASRQSGGGSEAFF.

The chain has TRBV27 and TRBJ2-4; D ambiguous. The germline V and J ends were trimmed by 5 bases and 6 bases, with 14 bases remaining between them. CDR1 and CDR2 from the germline V gene are MNHEY and SMNVEV (reference sequence). The CDR3 sequence is 14 residues long. CDR3 coding DNA: TGTGCCAGCAGTGCGGCCAGAGGCGCAAACATTCAGTACTTC. Its translation is CASSAARGANIQYF.

The gene calls are TRBV6-5 and TRBJ1-5; 7 bases fit TRBD1. The V segment lost 2 bases and the J segment 0 bases; nucleotides outside the gene matches: 1. Germline loops: CDR1 MNHEY, CDR2 SVGAGI. CDR3 size: 15 residues. The CDR3 DNA follows: TGTGCCAGCAGTTACAGGGGGCATAGCAATCAGCCCCAGCATTTT. Its protein product is CASSYRGHSNQPQHF.

This clonotype was counted a few times. The chain has TRBV14 and TRBJ2-7, with D tentatively TRBD2 (6 bases). Per the germline V gene, CDR1 is SGHDN and CDR2 is FVKESK. The CDR3 spans 13 residues. Trimming took off 3 bases at V and 6 bases at J, with 12 bases between the two ends. The CDR3 bases are TGTGCCAGCAGCCAGGGAGGCTGGGGCGAGCAGTACGTC. Translated: CASSQGGWGEQYV.

This chain uses TRBV29-1 with TRBJ1-1; perhaps TRBD1 as D (5 bases). The CDR3 contains 15 residues. CDR1 is SQVTM, CDR2 ANQGSEA, per germline. V was cut by 6 bases and J by 1 base, with 18 bases left in between. CDR3 region: CSVGKRYGGNTEAFF. The CDR3 bases are TGCAGCGTCGGAAAGCGGTACGGGGGGAACACTGAAGCTTTCTTT.